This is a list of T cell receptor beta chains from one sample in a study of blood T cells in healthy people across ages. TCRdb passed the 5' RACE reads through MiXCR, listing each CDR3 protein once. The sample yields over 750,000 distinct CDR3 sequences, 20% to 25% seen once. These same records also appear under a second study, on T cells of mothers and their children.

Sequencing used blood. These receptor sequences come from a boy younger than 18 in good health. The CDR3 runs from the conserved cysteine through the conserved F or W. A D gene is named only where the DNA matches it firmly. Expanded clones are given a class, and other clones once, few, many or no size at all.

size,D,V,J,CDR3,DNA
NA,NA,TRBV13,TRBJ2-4,CASSSRGRAKNIQYF,TGTGCCAGCAGCTCTCGAGGAAGGGCCAAAAACATTCAGTACTTC
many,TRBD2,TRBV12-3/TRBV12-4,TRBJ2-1,CASSLGGGPYNEQFF,TGTGCCAGCAGCTTAGGCGGGGGGCCCTACAATGAGCAGTTCTTC
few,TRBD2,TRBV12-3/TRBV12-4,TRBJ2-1,CASSSGTSVNNEQFF,TGTGCCAGCAGTTCTGGGACTAGCGTCAACAATGAGCAGTTCTTC
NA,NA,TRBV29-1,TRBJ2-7,CSVASSYEQYF,TGCAGCGTGGCGAGCTCCTACGAGCAGTACTTC
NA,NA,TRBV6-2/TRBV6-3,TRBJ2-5,CASSHRAGKETQYF,TGTGCCAGCAGCCATCGGGCAGGGAAGGAGACCCAGTACTTC
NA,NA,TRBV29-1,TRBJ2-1,CSVEGQRLYNEQFF,TGCAGCGTTGAAGGCCAGCGCCTCTACAATGAGCAGTTCTTC
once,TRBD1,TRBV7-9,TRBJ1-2,CASSHTGTGGWNYGYTF,TGTGCCAGCAGCCATACCGGGACAGGGGGCTGGAACTATGGCTACACCTTC
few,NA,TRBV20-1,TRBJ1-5,CSARDGDQPQHF,TGCAGTGCTAGAGACGGCGATCAGCCCCAGCATTTT
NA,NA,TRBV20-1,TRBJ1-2,CSGAGLYGYTF,TGCAGTGGGGCGGGGCTCTATGGCTACACCTTC
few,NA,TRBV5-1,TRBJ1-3,CASSLVPVGGTIYF,TGCGCCAGCAGCTTGGTTCCCGTCGGGGGCACCATATATTTT
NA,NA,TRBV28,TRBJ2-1,CASRTPWGGLYNEQFF,TGTGCCAGCAGGACCCCTTGGGGGGGCCTTTACAATGAGCAGTTCTTC
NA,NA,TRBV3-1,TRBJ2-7,CASSQVHEQYF,TGTGCCAGCAGCCAAGTGCACGAGCAGTACTTC
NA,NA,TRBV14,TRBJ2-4,CASSQEQGPAKNIQYF,TGTGCCAGCAGCCAAGAACAGGGCCCAGCCAAAAACATTCAGTACTTC
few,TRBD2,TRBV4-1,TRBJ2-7,CASSQVAGDVYEQYF,TGCGCCAGCAGCCAAGTGGCGGGAGACGTGTACGAGCAGTACTTC
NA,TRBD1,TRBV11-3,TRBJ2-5,CASSPRQGVVTQYF,TGTGCCAGCAGCCCAAGACAGGGGGTGGTGACCCAGTACTTC
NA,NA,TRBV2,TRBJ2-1,CASSVGNERGNEQFF,TGTGCCAGCAGTGTGGGAAACGAAAGGGGCAATGAGCAGTTCTTC
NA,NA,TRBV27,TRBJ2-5,CASSFAEQETQYF,TGTGCCAGCAGTTTCGCGGAGCAAGAGACCCAGTACTTC
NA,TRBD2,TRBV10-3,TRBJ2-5,CAASGTKETQYF,TGTGCCGCCTCCGGGACTAAGGAGACCCAGTACTTC
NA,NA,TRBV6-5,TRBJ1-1,CASSYSTGPVAEAFF,TGTGCCAGCAGTTACTCGACGGGGCCGGTGGCTGAAGCTTTCTTT
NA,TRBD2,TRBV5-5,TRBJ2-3,CASSLEAGGDTQYF,TGTGCCAGCAGCTTGGAAGCGGGGGGAGATACGCAGTATTTT
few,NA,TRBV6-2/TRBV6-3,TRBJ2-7,CASSYSDPVGGYEQYF,TGTGCCAGCAGTTACTCGGATCCGGTAGGGGGTTACGAGCAGTACTTC
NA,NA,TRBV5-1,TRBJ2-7,CASSPLEGVSYEQYF,TGCGCCAGCAGCCCCCTGGAAGGGGTATCCTACGAGCAGTACTTC
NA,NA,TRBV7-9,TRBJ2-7,CASSPYSYGEQYF,TGTGCCAGCAGCCCGTACTCATATGGGGAGCAGTACTTC
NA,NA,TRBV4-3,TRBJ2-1,CASSQEKGYNEQFF,TGCGCCAGCAGCCAAGAGAAGGGTTACAATGAGCAGTTCTTC
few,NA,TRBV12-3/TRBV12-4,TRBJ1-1,CASLRSGTEAFF,TGTGCCAGCTTACGGTCCGGGACTGAAGCTTTCTTT
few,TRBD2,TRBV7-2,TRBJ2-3,CASSLAGEGYTQYF,TGTGCCAGCTCCCTAGCGGGGGAGGGGTATACGCAGTATTTT
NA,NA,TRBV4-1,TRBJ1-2,CASSTGLEGANYGYTF,TGCGCCAGCAGTACAGGGTTGGAAGGAGCTAACTATGGCTACACCTTC
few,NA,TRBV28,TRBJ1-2,CASSREGFNYGYTF,TGTGCCAGCAGCCGCGAGGGATTTAACTATGGCTACACCTTC
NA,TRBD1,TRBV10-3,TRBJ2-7,CAISAGQGYEQYF,TGTGCCATCAGTGCGGGACAGGGTTACGAGCAGTACTTC
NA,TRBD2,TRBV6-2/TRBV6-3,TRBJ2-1,CASSGLAGGDNGYNEQFF,TGTGCCAGCAGTGGACTAGCGGGAGGGGATAACGGCTACAATGAGCAGTTCTTC
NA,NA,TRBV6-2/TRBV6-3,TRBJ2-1,CASSYSPDHGEQFF,TGTGCCAGCAGTTACTCACCCGACCACGGTGAGCAGTTCTTC
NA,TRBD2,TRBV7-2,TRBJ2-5,CASSLMVLRGGFGETQYF,TGTGCCAGCAGCTTAATGGTTTTGCGGGGGGGCTTCGGGGAGACCCAGTACTTC
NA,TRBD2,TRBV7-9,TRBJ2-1,CASSPRTSGINEQFF,TGTGCCAGCAGCCCCCGGACTAGCGGGATCAATGAGCAGTTCTTC
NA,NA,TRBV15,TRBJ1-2,CATSRVGQSDGYTF,TGTGCCACCAGCAGAGTCGGACAGTCCGACGGCTACACCTTC
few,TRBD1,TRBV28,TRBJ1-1,CASSLYSGTGFTEAFF,TGTGCCAGCAGTTTATATTCGGGGACAGGGTTCACTGAAGCCTTCTTT
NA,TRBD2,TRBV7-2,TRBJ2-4,CASSSRGTSPLAKNIQYF,TGTGCCAGCAGCTCAAGGGGGACTAGCCCCCTAGCCAAAAACATTCAGTACTTC
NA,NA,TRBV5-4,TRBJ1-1,CASSLAGLDTEAFF,TGTGCCAGCAGCTTGGCGGGCCTCGACACTGAAGCTTTCTTT
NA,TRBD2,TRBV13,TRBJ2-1,CASSSVASGYNEQFF,TGTGCCAGCAGCTCAGTGGCTAGCGGGTACAATGAGCAGTTCTTC
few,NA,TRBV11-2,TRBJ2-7,CASSFGGRGFYEQYF,TGTGCCAGCAGCTTCGGGGGGCGCGGTTTCTACGAGCAGTACTTC
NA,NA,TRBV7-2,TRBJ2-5,CASSPPTAQETQYF,TGTGCCAGCAGCCCCCCTACGGCCCAAGAGACCCAGTACTTC
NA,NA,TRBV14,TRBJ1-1,CASSQDDPSRAEAFF,TGTGCCAGCAGCCAAGATGACCCCTCCAGAGCTGAAGCTTTCTTT
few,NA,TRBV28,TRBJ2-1,CASRTTAGGSSYNEQFF,TGTGCCAGCAGGACGACAGCAGGGGGGAGCTCCTACAATGAGCAGTTCTTC
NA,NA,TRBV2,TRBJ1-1,CASSRGDEAFF,TGTGCCAGCAGCAGGGGAGATGAAGCTTTCTTT
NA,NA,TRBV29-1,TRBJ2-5,CGVALRQKETQYF,TGCGGCGTAGCTCTAAGACAGAAAGAGACCCAGTACTTC
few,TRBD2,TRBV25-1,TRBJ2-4,CASSEEIAGMKNIQYF,TGTGCCAGCAGTGAAGAGATAGCGGGGATGAAAAACATTCAGTACTTC